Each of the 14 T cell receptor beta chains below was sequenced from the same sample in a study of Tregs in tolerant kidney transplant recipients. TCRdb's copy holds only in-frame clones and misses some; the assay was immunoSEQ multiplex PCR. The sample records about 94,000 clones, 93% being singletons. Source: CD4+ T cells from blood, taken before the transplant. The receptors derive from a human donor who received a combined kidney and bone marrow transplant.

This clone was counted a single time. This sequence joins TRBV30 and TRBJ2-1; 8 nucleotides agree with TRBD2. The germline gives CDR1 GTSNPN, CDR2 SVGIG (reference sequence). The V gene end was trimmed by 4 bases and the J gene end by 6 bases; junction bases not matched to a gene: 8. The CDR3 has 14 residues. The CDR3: CAWNVGTRVNEQFF. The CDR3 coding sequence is TGTGCCTGGAACGTCGGGACTAGAGTCAATGAGCAGTTCTTC.

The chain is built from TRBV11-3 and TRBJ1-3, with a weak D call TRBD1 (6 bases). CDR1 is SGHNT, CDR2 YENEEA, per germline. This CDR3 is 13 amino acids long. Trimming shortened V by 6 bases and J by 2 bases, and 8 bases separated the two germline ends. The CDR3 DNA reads TGTGCCAGCAGTCAGGGGCCTGGAAACACCATATATTTT. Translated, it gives CASSQGPGNTIYF.

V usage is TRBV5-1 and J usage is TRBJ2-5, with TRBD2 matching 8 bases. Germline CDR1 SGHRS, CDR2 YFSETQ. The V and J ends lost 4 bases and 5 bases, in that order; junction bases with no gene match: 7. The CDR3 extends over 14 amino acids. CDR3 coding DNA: TGCGCCAGCAGCCTAGCGGGCCGAGGGGAGACCCAGTACTTC. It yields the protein CASSLAGRGETQYF.

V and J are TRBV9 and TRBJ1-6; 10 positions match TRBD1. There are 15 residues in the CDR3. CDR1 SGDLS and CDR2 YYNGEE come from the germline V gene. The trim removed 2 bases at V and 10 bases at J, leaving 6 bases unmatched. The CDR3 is CASSVSGTGASPLHF. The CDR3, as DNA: TGTGCCAGCAGCGTTTCCGGGACAGGGGCATCACCCCTCCACTTT.

CDR3 coding DNA: TGTGCCAGCAGCCTTCCGGGACAGGGGGGCACTGAAGCTTTCTTT. Its protein product is CASSLPGQGGTEAFF. The V gene is TRBV4-2, the J gene TRBJ1-1, with 11 bases identical to TRBD1. Losses at the gene ends were 4 bases for V and 4 bases for J; bases not matched to a gene: 5. The germline V gene has CDR1 LGHNA and CDR2 YNFKEQ. This CDR3 contains 15 residues.

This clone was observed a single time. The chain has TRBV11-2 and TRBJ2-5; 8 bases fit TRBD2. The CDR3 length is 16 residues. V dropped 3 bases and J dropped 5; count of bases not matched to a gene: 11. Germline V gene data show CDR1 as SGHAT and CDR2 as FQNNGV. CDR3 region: CASSFLTGGAVETQYF. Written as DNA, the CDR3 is TGTGCCAGCAGCTTTCTTACGGGGGGGGCCGTGGAGACCCAGTACTTC. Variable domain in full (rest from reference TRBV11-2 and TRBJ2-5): EAGVAQSPRYKIIEKRQSVAFWCNPISGHATLYWYQQILGQGPKLLIQFQNNGVVDDSQLPKDRFSAERLKGVDSTLKIQPAKLEDSAVYLCASSFLTGGAVETQYFGPGTRLLVL.

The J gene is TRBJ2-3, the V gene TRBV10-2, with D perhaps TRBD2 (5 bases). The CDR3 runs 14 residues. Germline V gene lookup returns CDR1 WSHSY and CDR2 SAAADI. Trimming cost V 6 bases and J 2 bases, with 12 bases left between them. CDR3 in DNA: TGCGCCAGCAGCCATACTAGAAACACAGATACGCAGTATTTT. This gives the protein CASSHTRNTDTQYF.

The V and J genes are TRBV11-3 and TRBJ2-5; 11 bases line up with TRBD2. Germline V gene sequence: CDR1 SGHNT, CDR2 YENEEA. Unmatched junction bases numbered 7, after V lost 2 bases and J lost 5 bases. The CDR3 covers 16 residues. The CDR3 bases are TGTGCCAGCAGCTTACGACTAGCGGGAAGGGGGGAGACCCAGTACTTC. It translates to CASSLRLAGRGETQYF.

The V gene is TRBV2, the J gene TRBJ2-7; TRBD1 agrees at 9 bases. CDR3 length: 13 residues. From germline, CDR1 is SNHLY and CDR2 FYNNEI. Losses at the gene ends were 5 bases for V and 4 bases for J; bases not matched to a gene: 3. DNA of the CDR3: TGTGCCAGCAGTACAGGGGGCGATTACGAGCAGTACTTC. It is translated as CASSTGGDYEQYF.

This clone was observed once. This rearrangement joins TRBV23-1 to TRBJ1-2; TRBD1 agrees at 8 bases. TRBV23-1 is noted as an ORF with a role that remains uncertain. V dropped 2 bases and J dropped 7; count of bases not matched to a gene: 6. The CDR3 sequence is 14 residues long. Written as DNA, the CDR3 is TGCGCCAGCAGTCAACAGGGGGCGTCTGGTGGCTACACCTTC. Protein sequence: CASSQQGASGGYTF.

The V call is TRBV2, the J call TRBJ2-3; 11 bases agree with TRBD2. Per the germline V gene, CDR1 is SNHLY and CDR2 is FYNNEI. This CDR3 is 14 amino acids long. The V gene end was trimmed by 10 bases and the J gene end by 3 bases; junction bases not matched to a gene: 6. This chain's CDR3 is CAIERLAGTDTQYF. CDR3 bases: TGTGCCATCGAACGACTAGCGGGGACAGATACGCAGTATTTT.

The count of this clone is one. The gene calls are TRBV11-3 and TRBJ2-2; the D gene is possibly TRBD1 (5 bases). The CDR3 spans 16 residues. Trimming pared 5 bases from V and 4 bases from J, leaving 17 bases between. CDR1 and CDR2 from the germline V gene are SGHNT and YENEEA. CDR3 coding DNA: TGTGCCAGCAGCCCCCCGTGGGGCTCTAGCACCGGGGAGCTGTTTTTT. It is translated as CASSPPWGSSTGELFF.

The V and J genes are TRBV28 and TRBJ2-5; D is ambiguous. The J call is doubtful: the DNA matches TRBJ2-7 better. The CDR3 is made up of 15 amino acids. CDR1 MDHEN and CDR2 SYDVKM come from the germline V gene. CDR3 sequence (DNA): TGTGCCAGCAAGGTTCTAGGTCGCAGCTCCTACGAGCAGTACTTC. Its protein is CASKVLGRSSYEQYF.

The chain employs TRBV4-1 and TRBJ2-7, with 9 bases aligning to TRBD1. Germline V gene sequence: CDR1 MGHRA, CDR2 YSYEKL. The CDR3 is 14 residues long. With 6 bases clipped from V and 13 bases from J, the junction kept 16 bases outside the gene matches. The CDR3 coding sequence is TGCGCCAGCAGTCAGACGGGACAGGGCTCCCCCGTCTACTTC. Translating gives CASSQTGQGSPVYF.